In its sample, the clone carrying this TCR beta chain was seen a few times. This record belongs to a study of blood T cell repertoires in COVID-19. In the study overall: COVID-19 samples collected from the United States, Italy and Spain covered acute and convalescent phases. T cells, B-cell-depleted T cells, or PBMCs supplied cDNA or gDNA.

Authors' analysis steps: It was from reference gene primer amplification that nucleated cell counts were estimated. Data came from immunoSEQ multiplex PCR; TCRdb stores just in-frame clones and leaves some out. The V and J calls and clone size come from that table; D and trimming were worked out from the DNA. The top ten hold 3.5% to 4% of the sample, which has 350,000 to 450,000 clones, approximately 81% seen once. Trimming shortened V by 2 bases and J by 0 bases, and 7 bases separated the two germline ends. The CDR3 covers 14 residues. Germline lookup yields CDR1 SGHTA and CDR2 FQGTGA. This chain uses TRBV7-3 with TRBJ1-1; D not certain. Sequenced: peripheral blood. The sequence came from a woman aged 18-30 years with acute or convalescent COVID-19. DNA for the CDR3: TGTGCCAGCAGCTTATTTATCCTGAACACTGAAGCTTTCTTT. Translated: CASSLFILNTEAFF.